The source of this T cell receptor beta chain is a study of T cells after yellow fever vaccination. Study-wide background: Sorting of the EM, EMRA, CM and Tscm memory subsets was carried out using CD3, CD45RA, CCR7 and CD95.

The length of the CDR3 is 11 residues. With 2 bases removed from V and 4 bases from J, the gap between germline ends came to 5 bases. CDR1 and CDR2 from the germline V gene are GTSNPN and SVGIG (reference sequence). Regarding the study as a whole: Subsequent booster samples again held most clones from primary vaccination (96% CD4, 85% to 90% CD8). Among sorted memory subsets on day 0, almost all vaccine-responding clonotypes fell below detection. Some clonotypes were seen in both the CD4 and the CD8 compartments. These made up a small share and likely arose from convergent recombination.

TCRdb itself ran the 5' RACE reads through MiXCR, one entry per CDR3 protein. The table records about 30,000 distinct CDR3 sequences, over 5% of them present only once. The chain couples TRBV30 to TRBJ2-5, with D unresolved. This specimen consisted of PBMCs, either bulk or a sorted T-cell subset (CD4+, CD8+, memory, or dextramer-sorted; not recorded which), obtained on the day of the yellow fever booster vaccination. This receptor was identified in a man aged 30 to 39 who received the YFV17D yellow fever vaccine. The CDR3 nucleotides read TGTGCCTGGAGTCCTAGAGAGACCCAGTACTTC. Protein sequence: CAWSPRETQYF. Using reference TRBV30 and TRBJ2-5 for the parts outside the CDR3, the full variable domain is SQTIHQWPATLVQPVGSPLSLECTVEGTSNPNLYWYRQAAGRGLQLLFYSVGIGQISSEVPQNLSASRPQDRQFILSSKKLLLSDSGFYLCAWSPRETQYFGPGTRLLVL.